These 18 T cell receptor beta chains were all obtained from the same sample, sequenced in a study of cytomegalovirus exposure and HLA in healthy donors. The PCR employed 60 Vbeta primers together with 13 Jbeta primers. Assay: immunoSEQ multiplex PCR; the TCRdb copy retains only in-frame clones and omits some. The sample's table shows some 130,000 clones. The sequencing sample was made of PBMCs. These receptors originate from a woman aged 40-49 years in good health and CMV-seronegative.

Points on this clone: At the DNA level, this CDR3 is encoded by other sequences in the same sample as well. The chain has TRBV6-5 and TRBJ2-5; 7 positions agree with TRBD2. This CDR3 is built from 15 residues. Germline loops: CDR1 MNHEY, CDR2 SVGAGI. Trimming removed 5 bases from V and 1 base from J; junction bases left unmatched: 7. CDR3 residues: CASSPTSGGQETQYF. The CDR3 nucleotides are TGTGCCAGCAGTCCTACCTCGGGGGGCCAAGAGACCCAGTACTTC.

J is TRBJ1-5 and V is TRBV4-2; D remains unclear. The CDR3 contains 11 residues. The V and J ends lost 10 bases and 6 bases respectively, with 10 bases between them. CDR1 LGHNA and CDR2 YNFKEQ come from the germline V gene. The DNA of the CDR3 is TGTGCCACTACCCTCGGTCAGCCCCAGCATTTT. It encodes CATTLGQPQHF.

The rearrangement links TRBV9 to TRBJ2-1, with 9 bases aligning to TRBD2. Unmatched junction bases numbered 1, after V lost 3 bases and J lost 0 bases. Germline CDR1 is SGDLS and CDR2 is YYNGEE. The CDR3 sequence is 15 residues long. This chain's CDR3 is CASSATSGSYNEQFF. The CDR3 nucleotides are TGTGCCAGCAGCGCGACTAGCGGCTCCTACAATGAGCAGTTCTTC.

The chain is built from TRBV11-2 and TRBJ1-1; possible D gene TRBD1, 5 bases. V was clipped by 5 bases and J by 3 bases, with 10 bases between them. The CDR3 covers 13 residues. Looked up from germline, CDR1 is SGHAT and CDR2 is FQNNGV. The CDR3: CASSQQGDTEAFF. DNA of the CDR3: TGTGCCAGCAGCCAGCAAGGGGACACTGAAGCTTTCTTT.

The rearrangement links TRBV23-1 to TRBJ1-4, with TRBD1 identical over 8 bases. TRBV23-1 qualifies as an ORF whose function is uncertain. The CDR3 is 16 amino acids. The ends lost 4 bases at V and 0 bases at J; junction bases unmatched: 4. The CDR3 DNA reads as TGCGCCAGCAGTCTAATGGGACAGGCAACTAATGAAAAACTGTTTTTT. As protein: CASSLMGQATNEKLFF.

The chain uses TRBV18 and TRBJ1-2, with 7 bases matching TRBD1. Germline V lookup: CDR1 KGHSH, CDR2 LQKENI. Unmatched junction bases numbered 9, after V lost 6 bases and J lost 5 bases. CDR3 length: 14 residues. Here the CDR3 reads CASSPGQARYGYTF. CDR3 nucleotides: TGTGCCAGCTCCCCCGGACAGGCTCGATATGGCTACACCTTC.

The gene calls are TRBV7-2 and TRBJ1-5; D not certain. Germline V lookup: CDR1 SGHTA, CDR2 FQGNSA. V was clipped by 5 bases and J by 1 base, with 12 bases between them. The CDR3 consists of 15 residues. The CDR3 here is CASSREALSNQPQHF. CDR3 nucleotide sequence: TGTGCCAGCAGCAGGGAGGCATTAAGCAATCAGCCCCAGCATTTT.

CDR3 region: CASSSRLTSGGARQETQYF. The CDR3, as DNA: TGTGCCAGCAGTTCACGCCTGACTAGCGGGGGGGCCAGGCAAGAGACCCAGTACTTC. The chain links TRBV28 to TRBJ2-5; 14 bases map to TRBD2. J lost 2 bases, V lost 4 bases, and 12 bases had no gene match. Germline V gives CDR1 MDHEN, CDR2 SYDVKM. The CDR3 is 19 amino acids. Using reference TRBV28 and TRBJ2-5 for the parts outside the CDR3, the full variable domain is DVKVTQSSRYLVKRTGEKVFLECVQDMDHENMFWYRQDPGLGLRLIYFSYDVKMKEKGDIPEGYSVSREKKERFSLILESASTNQTSMYLCASSSRLTSGGARQETQYFGPGTRLLVL.

V is TRBV4-1 and J is TRBJ2-1; 9 bases are shared with TRBD2. V shed 4 bases, J shed 10 bases, and the junction held 11 bases outside the gene matches. The CDR3 totals 15 residues. Per the germline V gene, CDR1 is MGHRA and CDR2 is YSYEKL. CDR3 DNA: TGCGCCAGCAGCCTGGGGCGGGGGGGCCCGGGGGAGCAGTTCTTC. This sequence encodes CASSLGRGGPGEQFF.

The rearrangement links TRBV4-3 to TRBJ1-5, with TRBD1 as a possible D gene (5 bases). The V end lost 0 bases, the J end lost 4 bases, and 19 bases lay between the germline ends. The CDR3 spans 18 residues. CDR1 LGHNA and CDR2 YSLEER come from the germline V gene. For the CDR3, the DNA is TGCGCCAGCAGCCAAGATTACTGGGGCCTTCTACCTAATCAGCCCCAGCATTTT. Protein: CASSQDYWGLLPNQPQHF.

The J gene is TRBJ2-5, the V gene TRBV9; 9 nucleotides agree with TRBD2. Unmatched junction bases numbered 5, after V lost 9 bases and J lost 5 bases. Germline CDR1 SGDLS, CDR2 YYNGEE. The CDR3 is made up of 12 amino acids. The CDR3 DNA follows: TGTGCCACTCGCGGGGGGGGTGAGACCCAGTACTTC. Its protein product is CATRGGGETQYF.

The chain carries TRBV5-4 and TRBJ2-7; TRBD1 matches 9 bases. Trimming cost V 2 bases and J 1 base; bases outside gene matches: 7. CDR3 length: 16 residues. The V gene's germline CDR1 is SGHNT and CDR2 YYREEE (reference sequence). CDR3 sequence reads: CASSFTPGTGSYEQYF. CDR3 coding DNA: TGTGCCAGCAGCTTTACGCCCGGGACAGGGTCCTACGAGCAGTACTTC.

V usage is TRBV15 and J usage is TRBJ1-3; no definite D call. Trimming removed 1 base at V and 5 bases at J, with 6 bases between. Germline CDR1 is LNHNV and CDR2 is YYDKDF (reference sequence). The CDR3 has 13 residues. This CDR3 is CATSRARRNTIYF. The CDR3 region has the DNA TGTGCCACCAGCAGAGCGAGAAGAAACACCATATATTTT.

This chain joins TRBV7-2 and TRBJ1-1; D not certain. From germline, CDR1 is SGHTA and CDR2 FQGNSA. The CDR3 is made up of 12 amino acids. Trimming removed 2 bases from V and 11 bases from J, with 12 bases in between. The CDR3 nucleotides read TGTGCCAGCAGCTTACGTGGTATGAGCGCTTTCTTT. It encodes CASSLRGMSAFF.

The gene calls are TRBV5-1 and TRBJ1-4; D not certain. CDR3 length: 14 amino acids. Per the germline V gene, CDR1 is SGHRS and CDR2 is YFSETQ. Trimming pared 1 base from V and 5 bases from J, leaving 9 bases between. CDR3 nucleotides: TGCGCCAGCAGCTTGTCCGTAGAAAATGAAAAACTGTTTTTT. Protein product: CASSLSVENEKLFF.

The chain recombines TRBV7-6 with TRBJ2-2; possible D gene TRBD1, 5 bases. The CDR3 loop spans 16 amino acids. The V end lost 4 bases, the J end lost 3 bases, and 15 bases lay between the germline ends. Germline V gene data show CDR1 as SGHVS and CDR2 as FNYEAQ. CDR3 sequence reads: CASSSPTASDTGELFF. CDR3 DNA sequence: TGTGCCAGCAGCTCCCCGACAGCATCAGACACCGGGGAGCTGTTTTTT. The full variable domain, with the rest looked up from reference TRBV7-6 and TRBJ2-2, is GAGVSQSPRYKVTKRGQDVALRCDPISGHVSLYWYRQALGQGPEFLTYFNYEAQQDKSGLPNDRFSAERPEGSISTLTIQRTEQRDSAMYRCASSSPTASDTGELFFGEGSRLTVL.

This chain links TRBV5-4 with TRBJ2-3; a weak D match, TRBD2 (6 bases). Trimming left V 4 bases short and J 2 bases short, with 11 bases between. This CDR3 has 14 residues. The germline V gene has CDR1 SGHNT and CDR2 YYREEE (reference sequence). This CDR3 reads CASSAGPDTDTQYF. The CDR3 DNA is TGTGCCAGCAGCGCGGGACCCGACACAGATACGCAGTATTTT. Supplemented by reference TRBV5-4 and TRBJ2-3, the full variable domain reads ETGVTQSPTHLIKTRGQQVTLRCSSQSGHNTVSWYQQALGQGPQFIFQYYREEENGRGNFPPRFSGLQFPNYSSELNVNALELDDSALYLCASSAGPDTDTQYFGPGTRLTVL.

CDR3 sequence (DNA): TGTGCCAGCAGCTCTTACGGACAAGGAGGCTACACCTTC. Amino acid sequence: CASSSYGQGGYTF. The rearrangement joins TRBV5-4 to TRBJ1-2; tentatively, D is TRBD1 (5 bases). Trimming took off 3 bases at V and 8 bases at J, with 14 bases between the two ends. The CDR3 has 13 residues. Germline V gene lookup returns CDR1 SGHNT and CDR2 YYREEE (reference sequence).